Presented here are 27 T cell receptor beta chains from one specimen sequenced in a study of shared clonotypes between healthy human individuals. Profiled with immunoSEQ multiplex PCR; TCRdb holds only in-frame clones, not every one. The sample carries 2 million to 3 million clones, 80% to 95% recorded once. The sequenced sample was naive CD4+ T cells from PBMCs. As to subset: CD45RA+ positively selected. All receptors come from a man aged 18 to 30 in good health. Some clones in this sample may be carry-over from other donors' samples.

This clone was detected a few times. The chain is built from TRBV5-1 and TRBJ2-2; D might be TRBD1 (5 bases). The germline CDR1 and CDR2 sequences are SGHRS and YFSETQ. Between the trimmed V and J ends, which lost 2 bases and 7 bases, there was a span of 12 bases. The CDR3 is 14 amino acids. In DNA form, the CDR3 reads TGCGCCAGCAGCTTTCGTAGTGACAGCGGGGAGCTGTTTTTT. Translated, it gives CASSFRSDSGELFF.

This chain links TRBV19 with TRBJ2-3; 7 bases map to TRBD2. The V gene's germline CDR1 is LNHDA and CDR2 SQIVND (reference sequence). V was pared by 10 bases and J by 1 base, with 5 bases of the junction left unmatched. The length of the CDR3 is 13 residues. The CDR3 DNA reads as TGTGCCACCGGAGGGAGGGGCACAGATACGCAGTATTTT. As protein: CATGGRGTDTQYF. The whole variable domain, filled in from reference TRBV19 and TRBJ2-3, reads DGGITQSPKYLFRKEGQNVTLSCEQNLNHDAMYWYRQDPGQGLRLIYYSQIVNDFQKGDIAEGYSVSREKKESFPLTVTSAQKNPTAFYLCATGGRGTDTQYFGPGTRLTVL.

This chain connects TRBV11-2 to TRBJ2-2, with 7 nucleotides matching TRBD1. Germline values: CDR1 SGHAT, CDR2 FQNNGV. The CDR3 is 18 residues long. Trimming removed 0 bases from V and 5 bases from J; junction bases left unmatched: 12. The CDR3 nucleotides read TGTGCCAGCAGCTTAGATAAGTCTGGCGGCAGGGGGACCGGGGAGCTGTTTTTT. The encoded protein is CASSLDKSGGRGTGELFF.

This sequence joins TRBV28 and TRBJ2-1; D possibly corresponds to TRBD2 (5 bases). V was clipped by 1 base and J by 7 bases, with 14 bases between them. This CDR3 has 15 amino acids. Germline CDR1 and CDR2: MDHEN and SYDVKM. DNA for the CDR3: TGTGCCAGCAGTTTATCAGCGGCAGCATTTAATGAGCAGTTCTTC. It codes for CASSLSAAAFNEQFF.

This sequence joins TRBV9 and TRBJ2-5; D is possibly TRBD1 or TRBD2 (5 bases each). Germline V gene sequence: CDR1 SGDLS, CDR2 YYNGEE. Trimming left V 0 bases short and J 5 bases short, with 14 bases between. The CDR3 contains 15 residues. DNA of the CDR3: TGTGCCAGCAGCGTAGGATATGGGGGTTTGGAGACCCAGTACTTC. This codes for CASSVGYGGLETQYF. Based on the CDR3 plus reference TRBV9 and TRBJ2-5, the full variable domain is DSGVTQTPKHLITATGQRVTLRCSPRSGDLSVYWYQQSLDQGLQFLIQYYNGEERAKGNILERFSAQQFPDLHSELNLSSLELGDSALYFCASSVGYGGLETQYFGPGTRLLVL.

The chain joins TRBV5-1 to TRBJ1-1; TRBD1 aligns across 7 bases. V shed 0 bases, J shed 4 bases, and the junction held 3 bases outside the gene matches. The CDR3 extends over 14 amino acids. Germline assignment: CDR1 SGHRS and CDR2 YFSETQ. The CDR3 here is CASSLGGGVTEAFF. The CDR3 region has the DNA TGCGCCAGCAGCTTGGGAGGGGGCGTCACTGAAGCTTTCTTT.

This chain links TRBV11-2 with TRBJ2-5; TRBD1 is a possible D gene (6 bases). This CDR3 contains 15 residues. Germline CDR1 reads SGHAT; CDR2 reads FQNNGV. V was cut by 4 bases and J by 2 bases, with 14 bases left in between. CDR3 in amino acids: CASSSTIGGQETQYF. In DNA form, the CDR3 reads TGTGCCAGCAGCTCGACAATAGGGGGTCAAGAGACCCAGTACTTC.

This clone came up a few times. This chain joins TRBV5-1 and TRBJ2-5, with D possibly TRBD1 on 6 matching bases. V was clipped by 4 bases and J by 7 bases, with 20 bases between them. The germline CDR1 and CDR2 sequences are SGHRS and YFSETQ. The CDR3 contains 15 residues. The CDR3 here is CASSPTGTSPPTQYF. The DNA for the CDR3 is TGCGCCAGCAGCCCGACCGGGACATCCCCCCCGACCCAGTACTTC.

A remark on this clone: Other nucleotide sequences from this sample produce the same CDR3. The rearrangement joins TRBV5-1 to TRBJ2-5; no reliable D call. The CDR3 length is 14 residues. CDR1 is SGHRS and CDR2 is YFSETQ in the germline V gene. Deletions cut 0 bases from V and 2 bases from J, with 8 bases between. The CDR3 nucleotides are TGCGCCAGCAGCTTGGGGCAACTACAAGAGACCCAGTACTTC. Translated: CASSLGQLQETQYF.

J is TRBJ2-7 and V is TRBV9; tentatively, D is TRBD1 (6 bases). Germline V gene data show CDR1 as SGDLS and CDR2 as YYNGEE. CDR3 length: 17 amino acids. With 2 bases removed from V and 0 bases from J, the gap between germline ends came to 18 bases. For the CDR3, the DNA is TGTGCCAGCAGCGTTGGCCCGACGGGACAAACCTCCTACGAGCAGTACTTC. It yields the protein CASSVGPTGQTSYEQYF.

The chain combines TRBV4-1 with TRBJ1-1; weak D call: TRBD1 (6 bases). The V gene lost 0 bases and the J gene lost 4 bases, with 12 bases spanning the gap. The CDR3 covers 15 residues. In germline, CDR1 is MGHRA, CDR2 YSYEKL. The CDR3 nucleotides are TGCGCCAGCAGCCAAGACAGGGGCAGGCGCACTGAAGCTTTCTTT. This sequence encodes CASSQDRGRRTEAFF.

The gene calls are TRBV4-2 and TRBJ2-1; 7 nucleotides agree with TRBD2. The CDR3 covers 16 residues. Looked up from germline, CDR1 is LGHNA and CDR2 is YNFKEQ. V dropped 0 bases and J dropped 0; count of bases not matched to a gene: 2. The CDR3 here is CASSQEGGNSYNEQFF. The CDR3 nucleotides are TGTGCCAGCAGCCAAGAGGGGGGGAACTCCTACAATGAGCAGTTCTTC.

The chain is built from TRBV27 and TRBJ1-1, with unresolved D. The CDR3 extends over 14 amino acids. Germline values: CDR1 MNHEY, CDR2 SMNVEV (reference sequence). V was trimmed by 2 bases and J by 11 bases, leaving 18 bases between them. In DNA form, the CDR3 reads TGTGCCAGCAGTTTAAGGCCGGAAAGCCCGAGGGCTTTCTTT. Its translation is CASSLRPESPRAFF.

As for this clone: Additional DNA sequences in this sample encode the identical CDR3. The rearrangement joins TRBV6-5 to TRBJ1-5; 7 nucleotides agree with TRBD1. V was pared by 5 bases and J by 5 bases, with 3 bases of the junction left unmatched. Germline CDR1 and CDR2: MNHEY and SVGAGI. CDR3 length: 13 amino acids. CDR3 in amino acids: CASSRTGDQPQHF. The DNA for the CDR3 is TGTGCCAGCAGTCGGACAGGCGATCAGCCCCAGCATTTT.

The genes are TRBV6-6 and TRBJ2-1; 10 nucleotides line up with TRBD2. V lost 2 bases, J lost 8 bases, and 9 bases stayed unmatched. This CDR3 spans 16 amino acids. The germline V gene encodes CDR1 MNHNY and CDR2 SVGAGI (reference sequence). For the CDR3, the DNA is TGTGCCAGCAGTTACGGGGCTAGCGGGAGTCTCGATGAGCAGTTCTTC. Protein sequence: CASSYGASGSLDEQFF.

On this clone itself: Other DNA sequences of this sample code for an identical CDR3. V and J are TRBV28 and TRBJ1-5; D call uncertain. Germline CDR1 and CDR2: MDHEN and SYDVKM. The V end lost 6 bases, the J end lost 3 bases, and 3 bases lay between the germline ends. The CDR3 contains 11 residues. CDR3 residues: CASSTNQPQHF. The DNA of the CDR3 is TGTGCCAGCAGCACCAATCAGCCCCAGCATTTT.

CDR3 residues: CASSFRSVEQYF. In DNA form, the CDR3 reads TGTGCCAGCAGTTTCAGGTCGGTCGAGCAGTACTTC. This rearrangement joins TRBV28 to TRBJ2-7; D not certain. V was cut by 3 bases and J by 6 bases, with 9 bases left in between. This CDR3 spans 12 amino acids. Germline V gene lookup returns CDR1 MDHEN and CDR2 SYDVKM.

Note on this clone: The sample holds other DNA sequences that translate to the same CDR3. This sequence joins TRBV6-5 and TRBJ2-7; D not certain. The germline V gene encodes CDR1 MNHEY and CDR2 SVGAGI. The V and J ends lost 0 bases and 4 bases respectively, with 13 bases between them. The CDR3 consists of 15 residues. The CDR3 spells CASSYSTGPSYEQYF. The CDR3 DNA sequence: TGTGCCAGCAGTTACTCGACCGGTCCGAGTTACGAGCAGTACTTC.

CDR3 protein: CASSLVGLAGESYNEQFF. The DNA of the CDR3 is TGTGCCAGCAGTTTAGTGGGACTAGCGGGAGAATCCTACAATGAGCAGTTCTTC. This chain joins TRBV27 and TRBJ2-1; 14 nucleotides match TRBD2. CDR1 is MNHEY, CDR2 SMNVEV, per germline (reference sequence). This CDR3 spans 18 amino acids. V lost 2 bases and J lost 1; bases outside the gene matches: 4.

The rearrangement links TRBV14 to TRBJ2-7; 7 positions match TRBD1. Germline V gene lookup returns CDR1 SGHDN and CDR2 FVKESK. The CDR3 consists of 14 residues. J was trimmed by 2 bases and V by 5 bases; bases with no gene match: 6. In DNA form, the CDR3 reads TGTGCCAGCAGCATCCGACAGGGCCCCTACGAGCAGTACTTC. Amino acids: CASSIRQGPYEQYF.

The chain employs TRBV28 and TRBJ2-1; the match to TRBD1 covers 9 bases. V lost 4 bases, J lost 10 bases, and 8 bases stayed unmatched. The CDR3 loop spans 14 amino acids. CDR1 is MDHEN and CDR2 is SYDVKM in the germline V gene. CDR3: CASSYNRGLNEQFF. Here the CDR3 DNA reads TGTGCCAGCAGTTACAACAGGGGGCTTAACGAGCAGTTCTTC.

The chain carries TRBV11-2 and TRBJ2-5; D not certain. V was clipped by 3 bases and J by 4 bases, with 6 bases between them. Per the germline V gene, CDR1 is SGHAT and CDR2 is FQNNGV. The CDR3 has 12 residues. The CDR3: CASSFVLETQYF. CDR3 nucleotides: TGTGCCAGCAGCTTTGTGTTAGAGACCCAGTACTTC.

The J gene is TRBJ2-1, the V gene TRBV21-1; no DNA check was done on the table's D call, TRBD1. TRBV21-1 is assigned pseudogene status. CDR3 length: 16 residues. CDR3 bases: TGTGCCAGCAGCCAGAGAGGGGGCCCCTCCTACAATGAGCAGTTCTTC. Translated, it gives CASSQRGGPSYNEQFF.

The rearrangement links TRBV5-4 to TRBJ2-3, with 10 positions matching TRBD1. The J segment lost 6 bases and the V segment lost 4 bases, leaving 11 bases of the junction unmatched. Germline values: CDR1 SGHNT, CDR2 YYREEE (reference sequence). The length of the CDR3 is 16 residues. CDR3 region: CASSGRYDRGHDTQYF. Here the CDR3 DNA reads TGTGCCAGCAGCGGAAGATACGACAGGGGGCATGATACGCAGTATTTT.

The chain uses TRBV19 and TRBJ1-5; the match to TRBD1 covers 9 bases. CDR1 and CDR2 from the germline V gene are LNHDA and SQIVND (reference sequence). The CDR3 consists of 15 residues. V shed 3 bases, J shed 4 bases, and the junction held 4 bases outside the gene matches. The CDR3 sequence: CASSIGTGWNQPQHF. CDR3 in DNA: TGTGCCAGTAGTATCGGGACAGGGTGGAATCAGCCCCAGCATTTT.

On this clone itself: This may be a read error, as it is one base from a much larger clone. V gene TRBV7-8 combines with J gene TRBJ1-2; 7 bases are shared with TRBD1. Germline V lookup: CDR1 SGHVS, CDR2 FQNEAQ. The CDR3 runs to 12 residues. V was clipped by 6 bases and J by 3 bases; unmatched bases: 1. The CDR3 region is CASSDRDYGYTF. The CDR3 bases are TGTGCCAGCAGTGACAGGGACTATGGCTACACCTTC.

The chain combines TRBV2 with TRBJ1-5, with a possible D match to TRBD1 (6 bases). V was cut by 8 bases and J by 5 bases, with 13 bases left in between. Germline CDR1 SNHLY, CDR2 FYNNEI. The CDR3 is 13 residues long. Here the CDR3 reads CASHDRTYQPQHF. DNA of the CDR3: TGTGCCAGCCATGACAGGACGTATCAGCCCCAGCATTTT. Based on the CDR3 plus reference TRBV2 and TRBJ1-5, the full variable domain is EPEVTQTPSHQVTQMGQEVILRCVPISNHLYFYWYRQILGQKVEFLVSFYNNEISEKSEIFDDQFSVERPDGSNFTLKIRSTKLEDSAMYFCASHDRTYQPQHFGDGTRLSIL.